The sequence of this TCR beta chain was determined in a study of blood T cell repertoires in COVID-19. This CDR3 is built from 14 residues. Germline V gene lookup returns CDR1 SGHTA and CDR2 FQGNSA. Trimming took off 6 bases at V and 4 bases at J, with 12 bases between the two ends. Sequencing used immunoSEQ multiplex PCR; TCRdb keeps in-frame clones, though not all of them. The sample yields 300,000 to 400,000 clones, around nine tenths seen once. Sequencing input: PBMCs or T cells enriched from blood (not recorded which). The clonotype originates from a woman under 30 who had recovered from COVID-19. This rearrangement joins TRBV7-2 to TRBJ1-4; D may be TRBD1 (6 bases). The CDR3 DNA is TGTGCCAGCAGAACAGGGTCCCTTAATGAAAAACTGTTTTTT. Protein: CASRTGSLNEKLFF.